The entry below gives a single T cell receptor beta chain sequence along with its context. Its antigen is unknown. The CDR3 runs 15 residues. The J segment lost 10 bases and the V segment lost 3 bases, leaving 8 bases of the junction unmatched. Germline values: CDR1 SGHTA, CDR2 FQGNSA. Primers included in the PCR were 60 Vbeta and 13 Jbeta primers. Some clones are missing from TCRdb's copy, which holds only in-frame ones; the method was immunoSEQ multiplex PCR. The sample contains some 130,000 clones, over 60% of which appear only once. The entry originates in a study of cytomegalovirus exposure and HLA in healthy donors. The overall study: Clustering assigned 81% of the roughly 420 genotyped donors to the Caucasian-associated ancestry cluster.

Study observations and caveats: Both high specificity and high sensitivity reportedly marked the classifier's diagnosis of cytomegalovirus status. Analysis performed later found 15,000 or so TCR beta sequences associated with HLA alleles at 0.05 false discovery rate. The study assumed roughly uniform donor sequencing depth for presence/absence analyses.

V and J are TRBV7-2 and TRBJ2-1; 11 bases line up with TRBD2. Sequences were obtained from PBMCs. The TCR comes from a male donor in good health and CMV-seropositive. In DNA form, the CDR3 reads TGTGCCAGCAGCTTTAGGCTAGCGGGGGGTGGGGAGCAGTTCTTC. Translated: CASSFRLAGGGEQFF. The full variable domain, with the rest looked up from reference TRBV7-2 and TRBJ2-1, is GAGVSQSPSNKVTEKGKDVELRCDPISGHTALYWYRQSLGQGLEFLIYFQGNSAPDKSGLPSDRFSAERTGGSVSTLTIQRTQQEDSAVYLCASSFRLAGGGEQFFGPGTRLTVL.